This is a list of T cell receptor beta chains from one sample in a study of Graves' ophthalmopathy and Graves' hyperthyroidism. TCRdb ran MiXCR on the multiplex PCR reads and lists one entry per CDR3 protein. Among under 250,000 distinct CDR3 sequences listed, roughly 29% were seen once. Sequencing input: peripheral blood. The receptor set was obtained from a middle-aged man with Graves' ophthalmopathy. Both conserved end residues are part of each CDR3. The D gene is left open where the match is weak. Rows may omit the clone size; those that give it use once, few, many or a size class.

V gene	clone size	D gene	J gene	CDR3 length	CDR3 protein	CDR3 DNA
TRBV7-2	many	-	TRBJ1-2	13	CASSSKGGYGYTF	TGTGCCAGCAGCTCTAAGGGCGGCTATGGCTACACCTTC
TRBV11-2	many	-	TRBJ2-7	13	CASSFTQGYEQYF	TGTGCCAGCAGCTTCACCCAGGGATACGAGCAGTACTTC
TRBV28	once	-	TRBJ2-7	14	CASSLVGLVNEQYF	TGTGCCAGCAGTTTAGTCGGACTGGTAAACGAGCAGTACTTC
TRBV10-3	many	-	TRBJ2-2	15	CAISELAEFTGELFF	TGTGCCATCAGTGAGTTAGCGGAGTTCACCGGGGAGCTGTTTTTT
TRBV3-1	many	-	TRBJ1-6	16	CASSHLGGSYNSPLHF	TGTGCCAGCAGCCACCTCGGGGGGTCCTATAATTCACCCCTCCACTTT
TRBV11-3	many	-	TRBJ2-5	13	CASSYTGTSNQYF	TGTGCCAGCAGCTATACCGGGACCTCGAACCAGTACTTC
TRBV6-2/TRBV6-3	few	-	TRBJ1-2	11	CASSYDWGYTF	TGTGCCAGCAGTTACGATTGGGGCTACACCTTC
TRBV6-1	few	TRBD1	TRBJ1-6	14	CASRRTGRNSPLHF	TGTGCCAGCAGGCGGACAGGGCGGAATTCACCCCTCCACTTT
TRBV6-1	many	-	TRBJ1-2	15	CASSDFSWEDYGYTF	TGTGCCAGCAGTGATTTCAGTTGGGAGGACTATGGCTACACCTTC
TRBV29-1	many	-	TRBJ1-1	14	CSVVEGEVNTEAFF	TGCAGCGTTGTAGAGGGAGAGGTGAACACTGAAGCTTTCTTT
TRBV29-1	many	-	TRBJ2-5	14	CSVETDSYQETQYF	TGCAGCGTTGAGACAGACTCGTACCAAGAGACCCAGTACTTC
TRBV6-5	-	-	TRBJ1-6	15	CASSYDGAGNSPLHF	TGTGCCAGCAGTTATGATGGGGCGGGTAATTCACCCCTCCACTTT
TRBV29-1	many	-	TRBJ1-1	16	CSVEGGIYSAVTEAFF	TGCAGCGTTGAGGGGGGGATTTATTCGGCGGTCACTGAAGCTTTCTTT
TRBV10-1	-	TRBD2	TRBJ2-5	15	CASSPGLAGYETQYF	TGCGCCAGCAGCCCGGGACTAGCAGGATACGAGACCCAGTACTTC
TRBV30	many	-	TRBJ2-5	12	CAWRENGETQYF	TGTGCCTGGAGGGAGAACGGGGAGACCCAGTACTTC
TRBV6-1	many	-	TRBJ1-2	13	CASSELQFYGYTF	TGTGCCAGCAGTGAATTACAGTTCTATGGCTACACCTTC
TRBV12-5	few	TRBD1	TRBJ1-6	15	CASGFPGGWVSPLHF	TGTGCTAGTGGTTTCCCAGGGGGTTGGGTATCACCCCTCCACTTT
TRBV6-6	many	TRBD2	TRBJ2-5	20	CASSYRTGLAGGPYVETQYF	TGTGCCAGCAGTTACCGAACCGGACTAGCGGGAGGGCCTTACGTAGAGACCCAGTACTTC
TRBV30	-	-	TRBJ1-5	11	CAWDLEQPQHF	TGTGCCTGGGACCTGGAGCAGCCCCAGCATTTT
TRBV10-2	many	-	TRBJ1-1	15	CASSESLEGFTEAFF	TGCGCCAGCAGTGAGTCCTTGGAGGGGTTCACTGAAGCTTTCTTT
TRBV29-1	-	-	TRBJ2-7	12	CSGMTLSYEQYF	TGCAGCGGGATGACACTTTCCTACGAGCAGTACTTC
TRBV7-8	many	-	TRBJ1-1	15	CASSFNRDLNTEAFF	TGTGCCAGCAGCTTTAACAGGGACCTGAACACTGAAGCTTTCTTT
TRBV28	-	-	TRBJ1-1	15	CASSNAGTQDTEAFF	TGTGCCAGCAGTAACGCCGGGACACAAGACACTGAAGCTTTCTTT
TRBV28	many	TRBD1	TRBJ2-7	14	CASSVGQAPDEQYF	TGTGCCAGCAGTGTGGGACAGGCGCCCGACGAGCAGTACTTC
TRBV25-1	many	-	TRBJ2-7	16	CASSEGRGSFRDEQYF	TGTGCCAGCAGTGAAGGAAGGGGGAGCTTTAGGGACGAGCAGTACTTC
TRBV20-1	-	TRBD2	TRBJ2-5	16	CSATGLVLAGRETQYF	TGCAGTGCTACAGGTCTCGTACTAGCGGGAAGAGAGACCCAGTACTTC
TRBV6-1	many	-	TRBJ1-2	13	CASRRAGGYGYTF	TGTGCCAGCAGGAGAGCGGGAGGCTATGGCTACACCTTC
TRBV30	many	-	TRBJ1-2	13	CAWPRGTPYGYTF	TGTGCCTGGCCCCGGGGTACACCGTATGGCTACACCTTC